One sample yielded the 23 T cell receptor beta chains listed below, sequenced in a study of cytomegalovirus exposure and HLA in healthy donors. Vbeta (60) and Jbeta (13) primers were used in the PCR. The repertoire was sequenced with immunoSEQ multiplex PCR; TCRdb's copy has only in-frame clones and lacks some. The sample records approximately 110,000 clones, about 80% being singletons. The sequenced sample consisted of PBMCs. Receptors were obtained from a woman aged 35 to 49 in good health and CMV-seronegative.

J is TRBJ1-5 and V is TRBV4-3, with D perhaps TRBD1 (5 bases). Germline CDR1 and CDR2: LGHNA and YSLEER. Trimming took 0 bases from V and 6 from J, leaving 12 bases between them. CDR3 length: 15 amino acids. The CDR3 reads CASSQDRQGVQPQHF. CDR3 sequence (DNA): TGCGCCAGCAGCCAAGATCGGCAGGGTGTTCAGCCCCAGCATTTT.

This clone was detected once. This chain joins TRBV7-8 and TRBJ2-7, with D unresolved. Germline assignment: CDR1 SGHVS and CDR2 FQNEAQ. The CDR3 covers 13 residues. V lost 5 bases, J lost 2 bases, and 10 bases lay in between. The CDR3 loop reads CASSPIRAYEQYF. As DNA, the CDR3 is TGTGCCAGCAGCCCCATCCGGGCCTACGAGCAGTACTTC.

The gene calls are TRBV2 and TRBJ1-4; D not certain. V was trimmed by 3 bases and J by 12 bases, leaving 14 bases between them. Germline V gene data show CDR1 as SNHLY and CDR2 as FYNNEI. The CDR3 spans 13 residues. The CDR3 nucleotides read TGTGCCAGCAGTGATACCAGTGAAGTGGAACTGTTTTTT. This sequence encodes CASSDTSEVELFF.

This sequence joins TRBV7-2 and TRBJ2-2; tentatively, D is TRBD2 (5 bases). The CDR3 is 14 amino acids. CDR1 SGHTA and CDR2 FQGNSA come from the germline V gene. V was trimmed by 7 bases and J by 0 bases, leaving 9 bases between them. Written as DNA, the CDR3 is TGTGCCAGCAACCAACTAGCGAACACCGGGGAGCTGTTTTTT. This translates into CASNQLANTGELFF. The whole variable domain, remainder taken from reference TRBV7-2 and TRBJ2-2, is GAGVSQSPSNKVTEKGKDVELRCDPISGHTALYWYRQSLGQGLEFLIYFQGNSAPDKSGLPSDRFSAERTGGSVSTLTIQRTQQEDSAVYLCASNQLANTGELFFGEGSRLTVL.

J is TRBJ2-3 and V is TRBV9; 8 nucleotides align to TRBD1. The CDR3 runs to 14 residues. Germline CDR1 is SGDLS and CDR2 is YYNGEE. With V trimmed by 0 bases and J by 7 bases, 4 bases remained unmatched. CDR3 region: CASSVETGAHTQYF. CDR3 DNA: TGTGCCAGCAGCGTAGAGACAGGGGCGCATACGCAGTATTTT.

This clone was detected once. This same CDR3 is encoded by further DNA sequences in the sample. The chain links TRBV28 to TRBJ2-7, with D possibly being TRBD2 (5 bases). V shed 6 bases and J shed 4 bases, with 19 bases lying between them. Germline CDR1 MDHEN, CDR2 SYDVKM. The CDR3 sequence is 15 residues long. This CDR3 is CASSPGDYTLYEQYF. As DNA, the CDR3 is TGTGCCAGCAGCCCAGGAGACTATACACTTTACGAGCAGTACTTC.

The V call is TRBV7-6, the J call TRBJ2-7, with D maybe TRBD2 (5 bases). V shed 0 bases and J shed 0 bases, with 9 bases lying between them. The length of the CDR3 is 15 residues. The germline V gene has CDR1 SGHVS and CDR2 FNYEAQ. The CDR3 loop is CASSLAEGNSYEQYF. CDR3 bases: TGTGCCAGCAGCTTAGCCGAGGGCAACTCCTACGAGCAGTACTTC.

Comment on this clone: Other DNA sequences within the sample encode an identical CDR3. The chain employs TRBV30 and TRBJ1-6; 10 bases map to TRBD1. The CDR3 contains 15 residues. Germline V gives CDR1 GTSNPN, CDR2 SVGIG (reference sequence). V shed 3 bases and J 10 bases; nucleotides not matched to a gene: 9. The CDR3 DNA follows: TGTGCCTGGAGCCTCCGGGACAGGGGACAATCACCCCTCCACTTT. It specifies CAWSLRDRGQSPLHF.

The V and J genes are TRBV9 and TRBJ2-7; no reliable D call. The CDR3 loop spans 11 amino acids. In germline, CDR1 is SGDLS, CDR2 YYNGEE. Trimming left V 0 bases short and J 4 bases short, with 2 bases between. CDR3 DNA sequence: TGTGCCAGCAGCGTAGCGTACGAGCAGTACTTC. Translating gives CASSVAYEQYF.

V gene TRBV7-2 combines with J gene TRBJ1-1, with TRBD1 matching 11 bases. CDR3 length equals 15 residues. From germline, CDR1 is SGHTA and CDR2 FQGNSA. J lost 5 bases, V lost 1 base, and 3 bases had no gene match. Here the CDR3 reads CASSLVGQGGTEAFF. The CDR3 DNA reads as TGTGCCAGCAGCTTAGTGGGACAGGGGGGGACTGAAGCTTTCTTT.

Concerning this clone: At one end the junction does not follow the germline gene, possibly because of a read error. The chain couples TRBV7-9 to TRBJ1-2; tentatively, D is TRBD1 (5 bases). CDR1 SEHNR and CDR2 FQNEAQ come from the germline V gene (reference sequence). The CDR3 spans 12 residues. DNA of the CDR3: TGTTCCAGCTCCGGGGACTTCTATGGCTACACCTTC. Its protein product is CSSSGDFYGYTF.

In its sample, this clone was seen once. V and J are TRBV7-9 and TRBJ1-2, with a possible D match to TRBD1 (5 bases). Germline lookup yields CDR1 SEHNR and CDR2 FQNEAQ (reference sequence). V was clipped by 2 bases and J by 8 bases, with 15 bases between them. This CDR3 has 14 residues. DNA of the CDR3: TGTGCCAGCAGCTTACCCTTAGGGGATCCGGGCTACACCTTC. Translating it yields CASSLPLGDPGYTF.

This chain connects TRBV6-4 to TRBJ1-1; D is undetermined. CDR3 length equals 13 residues. V was clipped by 4 bases and J by 0 bases, with 6 bases between them. Looked up from germline, CDR1 is MRHNA and CDR2 is SNTAGT. The CDR3 DNA follows: TGTGCCAGCAGTGGACAACTGAACACTGAAGCTTTCTTT. Encoded protein: CASSGQLNTEAFF.

The rearrangement links TRBV10-3 to TRBJ2-1; 10 positions match TRBD1. J gave up 0 bases and V 5 bases, and 4 bases lay outside the gene matches. The germline V gene encodes CDR1 ENHRY and CDR2 SYGVKD. CDR3 length: 16 amino acids. CDR3 DNA sequence: TGTGCCATCAGTACGTGGACAGGGGGCTCCTACAATGAGCAGTTCTTC. It translates to CAISTWTGGSYNEQFF.

This sequence joins TRBV7-9 and TRBJ2-5; TRBD1 matches at 10 bases. The CDR3 is 15 amino acids. The germline CDR1 and CDR2 sequences are SEHNR and FQNEAQ (reference sequence). V lost 5 bases to trimming and J lost 5 bases; unmatched junction nucleotides: 8. Here the CDR3 reads CASSRTGGRGETQYF. The CDR3 nucleotides are TGTGCCAGCAGCCGGACAGGGGGAAGAGGGGAGACCCAGTACTTC. Drawing the rest from reference TRBV7-9 and TRBJ2-5, the complete variable domain is DTGVSQNPRHKITKRGQNVTFRCDPISEHNRLYWYRQTLGQGPEFLTYFQNEAQLEKSRLLSDRFSAERPKGSFSTLEIQRTEQGDSAMYLCASSRTGGRGETQYFGPGTRLLVL.

The chain uses TRBV4-3 and TRBJ1-1; weak D call: TRBD1 (5 bases). CDR1 LGHNA and CDR2 YSLEER come from the germline V gene. This CDR3 has 14 residues. V dropped 4 bases and J dropped 4 bases, with 13 bases sitting between them. The CDR3 DNA sequence: TGCGCCAGCAGCCTCCAGGGAGGGAGCACTGAAGCTTTCTTT. Translated, it gives CASSLQGGSTEAFF.

This clone was seen once. V is TRBV6-6 and J is TRBJ1-3, with 7 bases identical to TRBD1. Germline trimming cut 4 bases from V and 7 bases from J; bases unmatched to any gene: 7. In germline, CDR1 is MNHNY, CDR2 SVGAGI (reference sequence). The CDR3 spans 14 residues. CDR3 sequence (DNA): TGTGCCAGCAGTTCCCCAGGGGGATCCAACACCATATATTTT. Translation gives CASSSPGGSNTIYF.

This chain connects TRBV7-9 to TRBJ2-1, with a tentative D call TRBD1 (6 bases). Between the trimmed V and J ends, which lost 5 bases and 4 bases, there was a span of 21 bases. CDR1 is SEHNR, CDR2 FQNEAQ, per germline (reference sequence). This CDR3 comprises 17 residues. The CDR3 region has the DNA TGTGCCAGCAGCGGCCTTAGGGAGTCAAGGGGGTACAATGAGCAGTTCTTC. Encoded protein: CASSGLRESRGYNEQFF.

The chain is built from TRBV28 and TRBJ1-3; D remains unclear. Deletions cut 6 bases from V and 0 bases from J, with 9 bases between. The germline V gene has CDR1 MDHEN and CDR2 SYDVKM. The CDR3 sequence is 14 residues long. CDR3 bases: TGTGCCAGCAGCCTCAGAGGCTCTGGAAACACCATATATTTT. This encodes CASSLRGSGNTIYF.

The gene calls are TRBV6-1 and TRBJ2-7; TRBD1 matches at 9 bases. CDR1 is MNHNS and CDR2 is SASEGT in the germline V gene. The CDR3 is 18 amino acids. The V and J ends lost 4 bases and 4 bases, in that order; junction bases with no gene match: 17. The CDR3 DNA sequence: TGTGCCAGCAGTGCTTCAGACAGGGGGGGTGGAAGTAGGTACGAGCAGTACTTC. It translates to CASSASDRGGGSRYEQYF.

This sequence joins TRBV7-8 and TRBJ2-1; possibly TRBD1 for D (5 bases). V lost 0 bases and J lost 4, with 10 bases in between. Germline V gene sequence: CDR1 SGHVS, CDR2 FQNEAQ. The CDR3 sequence is 15 residues long. The CDR3 here is CASSLAISGYNEQFF. The CDR3 coding sequence is TGTGCCAGCAGCTTAGCTATTTCAGGGTACAATGAGCAGTTCTTC.

V usage is TRBV7-8 and J usage is TRBJ1-1, with TRBD1 matching 7 bases. The CDR3 spans 15 residues. Trimming removed 4 bases from V and 0 bases from J; junction bases left unmatched: 5. Germline V gene sequence: CDR1 SGHVS, CDR2 FQNEAQ. CDR3 amino acids: CASSSPTGLNTEAFF. The CDR3, as DNA: TGTGCCAGCAGCTCGCCGACAGGGTTGAACACTGAAGCTTTCTTT.

The J gene is TRBJ1-4, the V gene TRBV19, with 11 nucleotides matching TRBD1. With V trimmed by 5 bases and J by 3 bases, 14 bases remained unmatched. Germline values: CDR1 LNHDA, CDR2 SQIVND (reference sequence). The CDR3 loop spans 19 amino acids. The CDR3 region is CASSPLLGDRGSANEKLFF. Written as DNA, the CDR3 is TGTGCCAGTAGTCCCCTTTTAGGGGACAGGGGGAGTGCTAATGAAAAACTGTTTTTT.